One and the same sample provided the 7 T cell receptor beta chains below, sequenced in a study of patients and donors after allogeneic stem cell transplantation (dated by TCRdb to 2020 to 2021). The library was prepared using RT-PCR. Sequenced using a NextSeq 550. TCRdb passed the public sequencing reads through fastp at Q25 and MiXCR, retaining productive beta sequences. Rows merge per CDR3 protein into single entries with the most common DNA and genes. In all, the sample holds about 150,000 distinct CDR3 sequences, and about a third of those were seen once. Clones ranked in the top ten supply 40% to 55% of the sample. The specimen sequenced was blood, either unsorted or a sorted T cell fraction (not recorded which). These receptors were collected from a human donor who was either an allogeneic HSCT recipient or a stem cell or donor lymphocyte infusion donor (not recorded which). It is not recorded whose cells these are; they may come from a transplant donor.

This sequence joins TRBV29-1 and TRBJ1-1, with D perhaps TRBD1 (5 bases). Germline loops: CDR1 SQVTM, CDR2 ANQGSEA. The CDR3 contains 14 residues. The V gene lost 7 bases and the J gene lost 2 bases, with 17 bases spanning the gap. The CDR3 sequence: CSAQDHRTNTEAFF. The CDR3 DNA follows: TGCAGCGCCCAAGATCACCGGACAAACACTGAAGCTTTCTTT.

The V gene is TRBV6-1, the J gene TRBJ2-7; D gene ambiguous. V was trimmed by 2 bases and J by 3 bases, leaving 11 bases between them. CDR1 MNHNS and CDR2 SASEGT come from the germline V gene. The CDR3 length is 14 residues. The CDR3 DNA reads TGTGCCAGCAGTGAAAGTAAAGGGTTCTACGAGCAGTACTTC. Protein product: CASSESKGFYEQYF.

This chain uses TRBV3-1 with TRBJ2-1, with TRBD2 matching 14 bases. The germline gives CDR1 LGHDT, CDR2 YNNKEL (reference sequence). This CDR3 is built from 16 residues. V was clipped by 4 bases and J by 2 bases; unmatched bases: 1. CDR3 sequence (DNA): TGTGCCAGCAGCCGACTAGCGGGGGGGACCTACAATGAGCAGTTCTTC. Encoded protein: CASSRLAGGTYNEQFF.

This chain connects TRBV5-1 to TRBJ2-6; D tentatively fits TRBD1 or TRBD2 (6 bases each). The length of the CDR3 is 17 residues. V was cut by 4 bases and J by 0 bases, with 14 bases left in between. The germline V gene has CDR1 SGHRS and CDR2 YFSETQ. Here the CDR3 reads CASSPGGTLSGANVLTF. As DNA, the CDR3 is TGCGCCAGCAGCCCCGGAGGGACACTCTCTGGGGCCAACGTCCTGACTTTC.

Regarding this clonotype: Germline is not matched at one junction end, which may reflect a read error. The chain has TRBV28 and TRBJ1-6, with a weak D call TRBD1 (5 bases). This CDR3 contains 12 residues. Germline loops: CDR1 MDHEN, CDR2 SYDVKM. DNA of the CDR3: TGTCCCAGCAGCCGAGGGGTGTCACCCCTCCACTTT. This codes for CPSSRGVSPLHF.

The chain uses TRBV25-1 and TRBJ2-6; D is uncertain. Per the germline V gene, CDR1 is MGHDK and CDR2 is SYGVNS. The CDR3 sequence is 16 residues long. The V and J ends lost 4 bases and 0 bases respectively, with 10 bases between them. CDR3 loop: CASSATWASGANVLTF. The CDR3, as DNA: TGTGCCAGCAGTGCGACATGGGCCTCTGGGGCCAACGTCCTGACTTTC.

DNA of the CDR3: TGTGCCAGCAGTTCACGCATCTCCTACGAGCAGTACTTC. Residues: CASSSRISYEQYF. The rearrangement links TRBV28 to TRBJ2-7; D is unresolved. V was clipped by 4 bases and J by 0 bases, with 7 bases between them. CDR1 is MDHEN, CDR2 SYDVKM, per germline. The CDR3 spans 13 residues.